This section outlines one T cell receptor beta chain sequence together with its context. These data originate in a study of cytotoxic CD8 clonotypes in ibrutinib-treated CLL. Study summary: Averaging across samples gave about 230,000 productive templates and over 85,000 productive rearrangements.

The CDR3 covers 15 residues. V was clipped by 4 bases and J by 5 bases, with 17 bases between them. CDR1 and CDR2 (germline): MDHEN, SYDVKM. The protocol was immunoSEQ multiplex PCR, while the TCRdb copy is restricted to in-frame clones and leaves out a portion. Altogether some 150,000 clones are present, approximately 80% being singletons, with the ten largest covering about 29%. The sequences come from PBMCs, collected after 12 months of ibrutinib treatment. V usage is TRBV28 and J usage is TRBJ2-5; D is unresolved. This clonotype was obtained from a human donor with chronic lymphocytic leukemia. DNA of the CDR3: TGTGCCAGCAGTTCTCCGGGCTTGATCGGGGAGACCCAGTACTTC. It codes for CASSSPGLIGETQYF.